Listed here is a single T cell receptor beta chain. The sample comes from a study of shared clonotypes between healthy human individuals. What was sequenced on ten immunoSEQ deep assay plates was unsorted PBMC DNA. Per the original data handling: ImmunoSEQ output held junction-only sequences without quality scores, so filtering differed. TCRdb's copy holds only in-frame clones and misses some; the assay was immunoSEQ multiplex PCR. D and trimming were read from the DNA, whereas the V and J calls and clone size are those reported in that table. The sample has hundreds of thousands of clones; roughly 72% are singletons. The CDR3 is made up of 15 amino acids. The ends lost 6 bases at V and 0 bases at J; junction bases unmatched: 7. The germline gives CDR1 MDHEN, CDR2 SYDVKM.

The chain joins TRBV28 to TRBJ2-7, with 8 bases fitting TRBD1. The sample was PBMCs. The TCR was taken from a woman between 40 and 55 years old in good health. Some clones in this sample may be carry-over from other donors' samples. The DNA for the CDR3 is TGTGCCAGCAGCCACAGGGGGACCGCCTCCTACGAGCAGTACTTC. Translation gives CASSHRGTASYEQYF.